Below are 3 T cell receptor beta chains sequenced from a single sample in a study of blood T cell repertoires in COVID-19 (dated by TCRdb to about 2020). Receptors were amplified or captured by the immunoSEQ multiplex PCR assay. TCRdb carries this immuneACCESS record with in-frame sequences only. Its versions omit some clonotypes, under half of them owing to an unresolved V gene in the studies checked, with the rest unexplained. This sample has fewer than 75,000 clones in its table, and 88% of those were observed once. The biggest ten clones account for roughly 4% of the sample. The sample was peripheral blood. Receptor source: a man aged 65 to 85 with acute or convalescent COVID-19.

The chain carries TRBV19 and TRBJ1-1, with TRBD1 identical over 7 bases. Germline CDR1 LNHDA, CDR2 SQIVND (reference sequence). The CDR3 runs 16 residues. Trimming at V came to 5 bases and at J to 4 bases, leaving 13 bases not matched to a gene. CDR3: CASSSSQGTRGTEAFF. The CDR3 bases are TGTGCCAGTAGTTCCTCACAGGGGACTAGGGGCACTGAAGCTTTCTTT.

The gene calls are TRBV6-5 and TRBJ2-6, with D maybe TRBD2 (5 bases). Looked up from germline, CDR1 is MNHEY and CDR2 is SVGAGI. V gave up 5 bases and J gave up 0 bases, with 8 bases separating them. The CDR3 is 15 amino acids. CDR3 DNA: TGTGCCAGCAGTCGACGGGGCTCTGGGGCCAACGTCCTGACTTTC. Translation gives CASSRRGSGANVLTF.

The chain carries TRBV7-9 and TRBJ1-1; a weak D match, TRBD1 (5 bases). Germline CDR1 is SEHNR and CDR2 is FQNEAQ (reference sequence). This CDR3 comprises 13 residues. The V and J ends lost 5 bases and 3 bases respectively, with 10 bases between them. The CDR3, as DNA: TGTGCCAGCAGCCCTCGGGGGGACACTGAAGCTTTCTTT. This sequence encodes CASSPRGDTEAFF.